Listed here are 31 T cell receptor beta chains from one sample, sequenced in a study of blood T cells in healthy people across ages. Together with a sample-barcoded 5' primer, a J-beta primer mix was included in a second PCR lasting about 7 to 12 cycles. TCRdb fed the 5' RACE reads into MiXCR, producing one record per CDR3 protein. Of roughly 1,800,000 distinct CDR3 sequences listed, around 48% are singletons. The sequenced sample consisted of blood. These receptors originate from a woman aged 40 to 55 in good health.

The rearrangement uses TRBV27 and TRBJ2-3; D is unclear. CDR3 length: 16 residues. V lost 8 bases to trimming and J lost 1 base, with 19 bases between them. Germline V CDR1 and CDR2: MNHEY, SMNVEV (reference sequence). The CDR3 DNA reads as TGTGCCAGCCAACAAAACCTCCTCGGACGCACAGATACGCAGTATTTT. This sequence encodes CASQQNLLGRTDTQYF.

Regarding this clonotype: At one end the junction does not follow the germline gene, possibly because of a read error. This chain uses TRBV20-1 with TRBJ1-2, with TRBD1 as a possible D gene (5 bases). Germline CDR1 is DFQATT and CDR2 is SNEGSKA (reference sequence). The CDR3 is 15 residues long. CDR3 protein: CSAGDGGTSNYGYTF. CDR3 nucleotide sequence: TGCAGTGCTGGAGATGGGGGGACCTCTAACTATGGCTACACCTTC.

J is TRBJ1-2 and V is TRBV29-1; 7 bases are a match to TRBD1. This CDR3 spans 14 amino acids. CDR1 is SQVTM, CDR2 ANQGSEA, per germline. The V gene end was trimmed by 3 bases and the J gene end by 5 bases; junction bases not matched to a gene: 9. CDR3 amino acids: CSVEERRGRYGYTF. The CDR3 DNA follows: TGCAGCGTTGAGGAAAGAAGGGGGCGGTATGGCTACACCTTC.

The chain couples TRBV3-1 to TRBJ2-1, with D possibly matching TRBD2 (6 bases). The J call may be in error: the DNA end matches TRBJ2-7 better. This CDR3 comprises 17 residues. Germline CDR1 LGHDT, CDR2 YNNKEL (reference sequence). Here the CDR3 reads CASSPRQNGGVYNEQYF. Here the CDR3 DNA reads TGTGCCAGCAGCCCCCGCCAAAACGGGGGTGTCTACAATGAGCAGTACTTC.

This clonotype was observed once. The V call is TRBV7-9, the J call TRBJ1-1; D perhaps matches TRBD1 (5 bases). From germline, CDR1 is SEHNR and CDR2 FQNEAQ (reference sequence). V was clipped by 5 bases and J by 1 base, with 20 bases between them. This CDR3 comprises 17 residues. In nucleotides, the CDR3 is TGTGCCAGCAGCCCACGTCTAGAGGGGATGGGGAACACTGAAGCTTTCTTT. Its translation: CASSPRLEGMGNTEAFF.

The chain couples TRBV2 to TRBJ2-7; 7 positions match TRBD1. Trimming took 11 bases from V and 1 from J; bases not matched to a gene: 11. This CDR3 contains 14 residues. CDR1 is SNHLY, CDR2 FYNNEI, per germline. This CDR3 is CACHKGTASYEQYF. In nucleotides, the CDR3 is TGTGCCTGCCACAAGGGGACAGCGTCCTACGAGCAGTACTTC.

This clonotype has just a few counts. This chain links TRBV5-1 with TRBJ2-5; 9 bases fit TRBD1. Trimming at V came to 3 bases and at J to 4 bases, leaving 4 bases not matched to a gene. The CDR3 totals 14 residues. The germline V gene has CDR1 SGHRS and CDR2 YFSETQ. CDR3 DNA sequence: TGCGCCAGCAGCTGGAGACAGGGGGGAGAGACCCAGTACTTC. It encodes CASSWRQGGETQYF.

The chain uses TRBV5-1 and TRBJ2-7; TRBD2 is a possible D gene (6 bases). Germline V CDR1 and CDR2: SGHRS, YFSETQ. Trimming removed 4 bases at V and 0 bases at J, with 17 bases between. This CDR3 is 16 amino acids long. CDR3 region: CASSPSGLRSSYEQYF. The CDR3 nucleotides are TGCGCCAGCAGCCCGTCGGGACTCAGATCCTCCTACGAGCAGTACTTC.

In this sample, this clonotype turned up many times. The chain joins TRBV4-3 to TRBJ1-5; tentative D call: TRBD1 (6 bases). This CDR3 is built from 16 residues. Germline V lookup: CDR1 LGHNA, CDR2 YSLEER. The V and J ends lost 0 bases and 5 bases respectively, with 14 bases between them. CDR3: CASSQDLTGGDQPQHF. Here the CDR3 DNA reads TGCGCCAGCAGCCAAGATCTGACGGGGGGCGATCAGCCCCAGCATTTT.

J is TRBJ2-5 and V is TRBV11-2; tentative D call: TRBD2 (7 bases). Trimming shortened V by 6 bases and J by 5 bases, and 16 bases separated the two germline ends. Germline loops: CDR1 SGHAT, CDR2 FQNNGV. CDR3 size: 14 residues. The CDR3 coding sequence is TGTGCCAGCAGGAGGAAGGGGGGGAAGGAGACCCAGTACTTC. Amino acid sequence: CASRRKGGKETQYF.

The gene calls are TRBV5-6 and TRBJ2-1; TRBD1 matches at 7 bases. The J call could be wrong; TRBJ2-7 is a better fit for the DNA end. Germline V gives CDR1 SGHDT, CDR2 YYEEEE. The CDR3 runs to 15 residues. The CDR3 bases are TGTGCCAGCAGCCAGACAGGGTATACCTACAATGAGCAGTACTTC. It encodes CASSQTGYTYNEQYF.

With respect to this clonotype: This sequence may be a read error, since a much larger clone differs from it by one base. For the CDR3, the DNA is TGTGCCAGCAGGGGACAGAGGTCCTACAATGAGCAGTTCTTC. Its translation is CASRGQRSYNEQFF. The rearrangement joins TRBV6-1 to TRBJ2-1, with TRBD1 matching over 7 bases. V lost 6 bases and J lost 1; bases outside the gene matches: 3. Germline loops: CDR1 MNHNS, CDR2 SASEGT. This CDR3 spans 14 amino acids.

V usage is TRBV10-3 and J usage is TRBJ1-5; D gene unclear. V gave up 6 bases and J gave up 2 bases, with 8 bases separating them. Per the germline V gene, CDR1 is ENHRY and CDR2 is SYGVKD. The CDR3 is made up of 13 amino acids. Written as DNA, the CDR3 is TGTGCCATCAGGGGAGAGGGCAATCAGCCCCAGCATTTT. Its translation: CAIRGEGNQPQHF.

The chain joins TRBV15 to TRBJ1-2, with TRBD1 matching 7 bases. This CDR3 is 14 amino acids long. Per germline, CDR1 LNHNV and CDR2 YYDKDF (reference sequence). Losses at the gene ends were 5 bases for V and 6 bases for J; bases not matched to a gene: 9. The CDR3 spells CATSGGLTGDGYTF. For the CDR3, the DNA is TGTGCCACCAGCGGAGGGTTAACAGGGGATGGCTACACCTTC.

The chain joins TRBV28 to TRBJ1-5, with 10 nucleotides matching TRBD1. J gave up 7 bases and V 5 bases, and 8 bases lay outside the gene matches. This CDR3 has 15 residues. Germline CDR1 and CDR2: MDHEN and SYDVKM. CDR3 coding DNA: TGTGCCAGCAGTCAAGGGACAGGGGATGGACAGCCCCAGCATTTT. This codes for CASSQGTGDGQPQHF.

The J gene is TRBJ1-5, the V gene TRBV20-1; 7 bases map to TRBD1. The CDR3 length is 18 residues. Germline-derived CDR1 and CDR2 are DFQATT and SNEGSKA (reference sequence). V gave up 0 bases and J gave up 1 base; unmatched junction bases: 12. CDR3 amino acids: CSARDRTGALVSNQPQHF. The CDR3 region has the DNA TGCAGTGCTAGAGATCGAACAGGGGCCCTGGTCAGCAATCAGCCCCAGCATTTT.

The rearrangement joins TRBV6-1 to TRBJ1-2; TRBD1 agrees at 9 bases. Unmatched junction bases numbered 12, after V lost 8 bases and J lost 8 bases. This CDR3 has 14 residues. Germline V gene data show CDR1 as MNHNS and CDR2 as SASEGT. The DNA for the CDR3 is TGTGCCAGCTCCGCGGTCCGGGACAGGGACGGCTACACCTTC. Protein: CASSAVRDRDGYTF.

The chain is built from TRBV6-2 or TRBV6-3 and TRBJ2-1; D is unclear. Germline CDR1 MNHEY, CDR2 SVGEGT. The CDR3 is made up of 14 amino acids. V lost 2 bases and J lost 5, with 10 bases in between. The CDR3 sequence is CASSYMAGDNEQFF. In DNA form, the CDR3 reads TGTGCCAGCAGTTACATGGCAGGTGACAATGAGCAGTTCTTC.

This clonotype appeared a single time. This chain uses TRBV4-2 with TRBJ1-6; maybe TRBD1 (5 bases). Germline CDR1 and CDR2: LGHNA and YNFKEQ. The CDR3 sequence is 13 residues long. V was trimmed by 1 base and J by 13 bases, leaving 11 bases between them. The CDR3 spells CASSQAEGWPLHF. The CDR3 DNA sequence: TGTGCCAGCAGCCAAGCTGAGGGGTGGCCCCTCCACTTT.

This clonotype has just one count. V gene TRBV20-1 combines with J gene TRBJ2-3; D not resolved. V was shortened by 5 bases and J by 0 bases, with 24 bases between the two germline ends. This CDR3 comprises 18 residues. CDR1 is DFQATT, CDR2 SNEGSKA, per germline (reference sequence). This chain's CDR3 is CSAGWPSGGASSTDTQYF. CDR3 in DNA: TGCAGTGCTGGTTGGCCCTCGGGTGGAGCCTCTAGCACAGATACGCAGTATTTT.

At least ten counts were recorded for this clonotype. The gene calls are TRBV7-2 and TRBJ2-5; 11 nucleotides align to TRBD2. This CDR3 contains 13 residues. Germline V gene sequence: CDR1 SGHTA, CDR2 FQGNSA. The trim removed 5 bases at V and 7 bases at J, leaving 3 bases unmatched. In nucleotides, the CDR3 is TGTGCCAGCAGCCTTGGACTAGCGGGGACCCAGTACTTC. Translated: CASSLGLAGTQYF.

The genes are TRBV25-1 and TRBJ1-2, with no clear D. The V end was cut by 4 bases, the J end by 4 bases, with 13 bases between. This CDR3 spans 14 amino acids. Germline V gene data show CDR1 as MGHDK and CDR2 as SYGVNS. In nucleotides, the CDR3 is TGTGCCAGCAGTGTTCCAGTTAGTGTCTATGGCTACACCTTC. Translating gives CASSVPVSVYGYTF.

The rearrangement links TRBV5-4 to TRBJ2-6; 7 bases align to TRBD1. V gave up 4 bases and J gave up 0 bases; unmatched junction bases: 7. CDR1 and CDR2 (germline): SGHNT, YYREEE (reference sequence). The CDR3 covers 17 residues. The CDR3 loop is CASSVGQSHSGANVLTF. The DNA of the CDR3 is TGTGCCAGCAGCGTGGGACAGAGTCACTCTGGGGCCAACGTCCTGACTTTC.

There are a few counts of this clonotype. V usage is TRBV18 and J usage is TRBJ2-5; the D gene is possibly TRBD2 (5 bases). The germline CDR1 and CDR2 sequences are KGHSH and LQKENI. V lost 3 bases and J 2 bases, leaving 19 bases between the germline ends. This CDR3 is 17 amino acids long. CDR3 amino acids: CASSPDLLVAIQETQYF. The CDR3 bases are TGTGCCAGCTCACCGGACTTACTTGTAGCGATTCAAGAGACCCAGTACTTC.

The V and J genes are TRBV3-1 and TRBJ2-1; D gene uncertain. The CDR3 has 13 amino acids. V was trimmed by 7 bases and J by 4 bases, leaving 11 bases between them. The germline CDR1 and CDR2 sequences are LGHDT and YNNKEL (reference sequence). The CDR3 DNA is TGTGCCAGCAAGGCCCTCGGGTACAATGAGCAGTTCTTC. Protein sequence: CASKALGYNEQFF.

V and J are TRBV6-2 or TRBV6-3 and TRBJ2-5; 8 nucleotides line up with TRBD2. Trimming at V came to 2 bases and at J to 11 bases, leaving 19 bases not matched to a gene. The CDR3 is 17 amino acids. The V gene's germline CDR1 is MNHEY and CDR2 SVGEGT. The CDR3 protein is CASSYTASGPRLREQYF. The CDR3 DNA reads as TGTGCCAGCAGTTACACAGCTAGCGGGCCACGACTCAGGGAGCAGTACTTC.

The V gene is TRBV5-1, the J gene TRBJ2-7, with unresolved D. In germline, CDR1 is SGHRS, CDR2 YFSETQ. V was cut by 0 bases and J by 3 bases, with 7 bases left in between. This CDR3 is 13 amino acids long. The CDR3 DNA sequence: TGCGCCAGCAGCTTGGACTACTTCTACGAGCAGTACTTC. It codes for CASSLDYFYEQYF.

This clonotype showed up just a few times. This chain connects TRBV6-5 to TRBJ2-7; D is unclear. This CDR3 has 13 residues. CDR1 MNHEY and CDR2 SVGAGI come from the germline V gene. The ends were cut back, 6 bases at V and 2 bases at J, with 11 bases in the middle. CDR3 sequence (DNA): TGTGCCAGCAGCTCTCAGTGGACCTACGAGCAGTACTTC. Protein product: CASSSQWTYEQYF.

This clonotype was seen only a few times. The chain has TRBV7-9 and TRBJ2-4; no definite D call. CDR1 SEHNR and CDR2 FQNEAQ come from the germline V gene (reference sequence). V gave up 5 bases and J gave up 7 bases, with 15 bases separating them. CDR3 length equals 14 residues. As DNA, the CDR3 is TGTGCCAGCAGCCCTTTTCGAACTGGGAACATTCAGTACTTC. Amino acid sequence: CASSPFRTGNIQYF.

This clonotype was seen a single time. V usage is TRBV15 and J usage is TRBJ1-2; no firm D call. Germline V CDR1 and CDR2: LNHNV, YYDKDF (reference sequence). Trimming took 0 bases from V and 3 from J, leaving 8 bases between them. CDR3 length: 14 residues. CDR3 in DNA: TGTGCCACCAGCAGAGAACGGACGGACTATGGCTACACCTTC. Residues: CATSRERTDYGYTF.

The V gene is TRBV29-1, the J gene TRBJ1-2; tentatively, D is TRBD1 (6 bases). Between the trimmed V and J ends, which lost 1 base and 4 bases, there was a span of 13 bases. The CDR3 sequence is 14 residues long. CDR1 SQVTM and CDR2 ANQGSEA come from the germline V gene. The CDR3 nucleotides are TGCAGCGTTGAAGGACAGGCCCTCCGCTATGGCTACACCTTC. Translating it yields CSVEGQALRYGYTF.